These T cell receptor beta chains were read from a single sample in a study of CD8+CD57+ T cells in acquired aplastic anemia. TCRdb reprocessed the reads with MiXCR, giving one entry per CDR3 protein. The repertoire holds 160,000 or so distinct CDR3 sequences, with 70% to 80% as singletons. Sequencing was performed on sorted CD4+, CD8+, or CD8+CD57+ T cells (not recorded which) from PBMCs. The origin of the receptors is a human donor with aplastic anemia. Both conserved end residues are part of each CDR3. The D gene is left open where the match is weak. Some rows mark clone size as missing; the rest say once, few, many or name a class of expanded clone.

V,J,D,size,DNA,CDR3
TRBV29-1,TRBJ1-1,NA,few,TGCAGCGTTGGGGGAGGGCAAGGGACTGAAGCTTTCTTT,CSVGGGQGTEAFF
TRBV20-1,TRBJ2-5,TRBD2,few,TGCAGTGCTCTAGCGGGAGAGACCCAGTACTTC,CSALAGETQYF
TRBV24-1,TRBJ2-7,NA,NA,TGTGCCACCAGTGCACACCCGATCCCCCCCGACTTC,CATSAHPIPPDF
TRBV11-3,TRBJ1-2,NA,NA,TGTGCCAGCAGCTTGGTGGGGAACGGCTACACCTTC,CASSLVGNGYTF
TRBV20-1,TRBJ2-5,NA,few,TGCAGTGCTACAAGACGAGGACGGCCCATCCAAGAGACCCAGTACTTC,CSATRRGRPIQETQYF
TRBV19,TRBJ2-7,NA,NA,TGTGCCAGTAGTGCCAGGGACGGGACAACCGGGGGCGAGCAGTACTTC,CASSARDGTTGGEQYF
TRBV20-1,TRBJ2-7,NA,NA,TGCAGTGCTAGAGGGGTGGTAGGGGTACCCTACGAGCAGTACTTC,CSARGVVGVPYEQYF
TRBV25-1,TRBJ2-2,TRBD1,NA,TGTGCCAGCAGTCCACAGGGGCTGAACACCGGGGAGCTGTTTTTT,CASSPQGLNTGELFF
TRBV2,TRBJ2-2,TRBD2,NA,TGTGCCAGCAGTTATACCGGGACTAGCGCGAACACCGGGGAGCTGTTTTTT,CASSYTGTSANTGELFF
TRBV2,TRBJ1-5,NA,NA,TGTGCCAGCAGTGAAGCCGGGAGCAATCAGCCCCAGCATTTT,CASSEAGSNQPQHF
TRBV7-9,TRBJ2-5,NA,NA,TGTGCCAGCATCCGAACCGGGACTCACTGGGAGACCCAGTACTTC,CASIRTGTHWETQYF
TRBV11-3,TRBJ2-7,NA,NA,TGTGCCAGCAGCTACAGGGAAGGTCACGAGCAGTACTTC,CASSYREGHEQYF
TRBV11-3,TRBJ1-1,NA,NA,TGTGCCAGCAGTTCCTACGGGGGGCAAGGCGCTGAAGCTTTCTTT,CASSSYGGQGAEAFF
TRBV5-1,TRBJ2-7,NA,NA,TGCGCCAGCAGCTTGCTGAGCGGGCCCCACGAGCAGTACTTC,CASSLLSGPHEQYF
TRBV7-8,TRBJ1-6,NA,NA,TGTGCCAGCAGCTTGGTCAGGGCGGCTGGTTCACCCCTCCACTTT,CASSLVRAAGSPLHF
TRBV29-1,TRBJ2-3,TRBD1,NA,TGCAGCGTTAGACAGGGAAGCACAGATACGCAGTATTTT,CSVRQGSTDTQYF